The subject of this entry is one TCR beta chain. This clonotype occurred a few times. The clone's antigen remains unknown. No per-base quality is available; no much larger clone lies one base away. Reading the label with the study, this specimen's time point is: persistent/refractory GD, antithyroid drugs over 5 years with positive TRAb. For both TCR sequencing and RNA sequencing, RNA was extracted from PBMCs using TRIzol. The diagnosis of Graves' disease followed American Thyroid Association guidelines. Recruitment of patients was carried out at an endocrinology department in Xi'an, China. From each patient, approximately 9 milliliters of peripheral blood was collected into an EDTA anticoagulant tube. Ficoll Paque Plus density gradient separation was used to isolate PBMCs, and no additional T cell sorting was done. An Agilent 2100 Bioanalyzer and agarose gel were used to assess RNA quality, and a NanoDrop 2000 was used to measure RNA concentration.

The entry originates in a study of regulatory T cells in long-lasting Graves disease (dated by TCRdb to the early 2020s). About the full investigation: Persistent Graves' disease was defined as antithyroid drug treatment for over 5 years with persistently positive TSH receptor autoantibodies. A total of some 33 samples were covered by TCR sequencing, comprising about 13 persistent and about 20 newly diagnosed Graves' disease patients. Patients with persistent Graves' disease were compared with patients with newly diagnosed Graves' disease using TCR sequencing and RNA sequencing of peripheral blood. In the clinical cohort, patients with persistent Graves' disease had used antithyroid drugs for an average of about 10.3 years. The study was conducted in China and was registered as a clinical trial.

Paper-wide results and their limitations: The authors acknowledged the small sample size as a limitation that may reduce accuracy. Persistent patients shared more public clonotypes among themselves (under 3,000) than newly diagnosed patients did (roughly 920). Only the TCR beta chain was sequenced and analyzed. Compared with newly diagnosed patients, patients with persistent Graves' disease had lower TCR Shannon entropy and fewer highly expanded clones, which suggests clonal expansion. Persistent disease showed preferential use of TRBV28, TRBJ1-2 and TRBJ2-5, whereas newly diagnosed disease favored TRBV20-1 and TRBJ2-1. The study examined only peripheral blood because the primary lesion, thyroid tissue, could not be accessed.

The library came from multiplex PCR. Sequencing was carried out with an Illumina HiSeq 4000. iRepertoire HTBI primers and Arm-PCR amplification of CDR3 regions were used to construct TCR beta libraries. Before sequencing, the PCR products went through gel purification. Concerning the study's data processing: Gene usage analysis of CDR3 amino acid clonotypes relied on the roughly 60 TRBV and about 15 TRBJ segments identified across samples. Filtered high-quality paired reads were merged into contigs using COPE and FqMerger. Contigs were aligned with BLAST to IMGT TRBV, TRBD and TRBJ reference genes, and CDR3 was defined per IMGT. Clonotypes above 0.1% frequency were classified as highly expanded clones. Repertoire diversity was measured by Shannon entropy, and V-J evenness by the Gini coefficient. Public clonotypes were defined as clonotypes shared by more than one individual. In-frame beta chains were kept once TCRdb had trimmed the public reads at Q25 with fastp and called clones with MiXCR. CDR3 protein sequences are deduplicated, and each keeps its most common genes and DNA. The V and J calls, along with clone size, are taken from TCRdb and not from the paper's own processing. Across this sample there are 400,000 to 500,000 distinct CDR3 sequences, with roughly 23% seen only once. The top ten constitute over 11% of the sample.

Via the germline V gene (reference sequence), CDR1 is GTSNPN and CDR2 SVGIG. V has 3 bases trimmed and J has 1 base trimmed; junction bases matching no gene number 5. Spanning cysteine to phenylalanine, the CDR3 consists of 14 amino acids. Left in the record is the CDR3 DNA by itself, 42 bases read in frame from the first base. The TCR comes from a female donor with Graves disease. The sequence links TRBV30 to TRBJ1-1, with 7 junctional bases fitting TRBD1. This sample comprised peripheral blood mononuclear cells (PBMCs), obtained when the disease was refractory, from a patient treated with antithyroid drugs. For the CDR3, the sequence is CAWRVRDRNTEAFF. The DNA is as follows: TGTGCCTGGAGGGTACGGGACAGGAACACTGAAGCTTTCTTT.